This section outlines one T cell receptor beta chain sequence together with its context. These data come from a study of shared T cell receptors in the human thymus. Assay used: immunoSEQ multiplex PCR; TCRdb lists only in-frame clones, some missing. The data contain 550,000 to 800,000 clones, around 85% of them singletons. Germline-derived CDR1 and CDR2 are SGDLS and YYNGEE. This CDR3 contains 14 residues. Losses at the gene ends were 3 bases for V and 9 bases for J; bases not matched to a gene: 3. This sample also appeared in a second study, on human thymus T cells. As that report states: Across thymic and blood repertoires, the usage of V and J genes appeared to be biased.

Sequenced material: thymocytes. The chain carries TRBV9 and TRBJ1-6; 10 bases agree with TRBD1. The sequence was obtained from a girl less than two years old with a congenital heart defect. CDR3 sequence reads: CASSGGTGVSPLHF. The CDR3 nucleotides read TGTGCCAGCAGCGGCGGGACAGGGGTTTCACCCCTCCACTTT.